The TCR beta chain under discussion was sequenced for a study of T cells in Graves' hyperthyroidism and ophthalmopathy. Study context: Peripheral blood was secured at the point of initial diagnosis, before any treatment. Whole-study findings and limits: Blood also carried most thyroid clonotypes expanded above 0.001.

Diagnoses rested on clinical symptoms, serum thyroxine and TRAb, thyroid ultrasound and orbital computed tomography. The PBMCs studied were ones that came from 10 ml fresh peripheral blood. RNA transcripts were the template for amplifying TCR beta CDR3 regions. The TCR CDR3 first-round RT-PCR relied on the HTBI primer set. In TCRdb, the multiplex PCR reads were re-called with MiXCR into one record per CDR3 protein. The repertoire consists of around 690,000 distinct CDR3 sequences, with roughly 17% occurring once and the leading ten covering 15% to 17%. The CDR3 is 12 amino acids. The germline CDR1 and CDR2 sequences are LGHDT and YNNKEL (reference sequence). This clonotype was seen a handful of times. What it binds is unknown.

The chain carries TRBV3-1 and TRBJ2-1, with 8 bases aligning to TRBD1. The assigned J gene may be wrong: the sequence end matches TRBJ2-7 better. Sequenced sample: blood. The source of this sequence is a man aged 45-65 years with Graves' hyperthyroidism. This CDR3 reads CASAGQGSEQYF. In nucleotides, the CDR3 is TGTGCCAGCGCAGGACAGGGTAGTGAGCAGTACTTC.